Below, 29 T cell receptor beta chains from the same sample are listed, as sequenced in a study of T cells after posttransplantation cyclophosphamide. Some clones are missing from TCRdb's copy, which holds only in-frame ones; the method was immunoSEQ multiplex PCR. Altogether fewer than 55,000 clones were found in the sample, and no singletons occur. Source material: PBMCs. The receptors were sampled from a man aged 40-55 years in good health, CMV-negative, and a related stem cell transplant donor.

This clone has ten or more counts. This rearrangement joins TRBV9 to TRBJ1-2; the D gene is possibly TRBD1 (5 bases). Trimming left V 0 bases short and J 8 bases short, with 20 bases between. This CDR3 region has 16 residues. In germline, CDR1 is SGDLS, CDR2 YYNGEE. The CDR3 sequence: CASSVGAGGTGIGYTF. CDR3 nucleotide sequence: TGTGCCAGCAGCGTAGGGGCGGGGGGGACTGGGATCGGCTACACCTTC.

Ten or more counts support this clone. The J gene is TRBJ2-3, the V gene TRBV19; 9 bases line up with TRBD1. The V gene's germline CDR1 is LNHDA and CDR2 SQIVND (reference sequence). J lost 3 bases, V lost 5 bases, and 12 bases had no gene match. The CDR3 runs to 17 residues. The CDR3 DNA follows: TGTGCCAGTAGTCCCTCCGGGACAGGGCTCGGAACAGATACGCAGTATTTT. This sequence encodes CASSPSGTGLGTDTQYF.

This clone was observed at least ten times. The rearrangement links TRBV6-6 to TRBJ1-1; a possible D gene is TRBD1 (6 bases). Trimming shortened V by 4 bases and J by 1 base, and 16 bases separated the two germline ends. CDR3 length equals 16 residues. CDR1 is MNHNY, CDR2 SVGAGI, per germline (reference sequence). CDR3 in amino acids: CASSSSRQGRNTEAFF. DNA of the CDR3: TGTGCCAGCAGTTCATCTCGCCAGGGGAGGAACACTGAAGCTTTCTTT.

This clone was counted a few times. The chain's CDR3 is CASSLVRLRGTEAFF. CDR3 nucleotide sequence: TGTGCCAGCAGTTTAGTGCGACTCCGGGGGACTGAAGCTTTCTTT. The chain is built from TRBV27 and TRBJ1-1, with D possibly TRBD1 on 5 matching bases. The CDR3 covers 15 residues. V was clipped by 2 bases and J by 5 bases, with 15 bases between them. Germline V gene sequence: CDR1 MNHEY, CDR2 SMNVEV (reference sequence).

This clone was seen repeatedly, ten times or more. The V gene is TRBV11-2, the J gene TRBJ2-2; 9 bases align to TRBD2. Germline CDR1 and CDR2: SGHAT and FQNNGV. The CDR3 is 15 amino acids. V lost 2 bases to trimming and J lost 4 bases; unmatched junction nucleotides: 2. The CDR3 DNA reads as TGTGCCAGCAGCTTAAGAGCGGGAGGCACCGGGGAGCTGTTTTTT. It translates to CASSLRAGGTGELFF.

This clone was detected many times. The chain has TRBV6-1 and TRBJ1-3, with D unclear. The germline V gene has CDR1 MNHNS and CDR2 SASEGT. The CDR3 is made up of 16 amino acids. The V end was cut by 2 bases, the J end by 4 bases, with 15 bases between. Written as DNA, the CDR3 is TGTGCCAGCAGTGAACCTGGCCAGGCAGGCGGAAACACCATATATTTT. This sequence encodes CASSEPGQAGGNTIYF.

This clone appeared many times. The V call is TRBV4-1, the J call TRBJ2-5; 9 bases fit TRBD2. The germline gives CDR1 MGHRA, CDR2 YSYEKL. CDR3 length: 15 residues. J was trimmed by 1 base and V by 1 base; bases with no gene match: 1. The DNA for the CDR3 is TGCGCCAGCAGCCAAGGACTAGCGGTCCAAGAGACCCAGTACTTC. Translation: CASSQGLAVQETQYF.

The chain uses TRBV9 and TRBJ2-5; 8 nucleotides match TRBD1. J was trimmed by 5 bases and V by 4 bases; bases with no gene match: 10. There are 15 residues in the CDR3. Germline V gene lookup returns CDR1 SGDLS and CDR2 YYNGEE. The CDR3 region is CASSNRTGPGETQYF. The CDR3 DNA reads TGTGCCAGCAGCAACCGGACAGGGCCGGGGGAGACCCAGTACTTC. The full variable domain, completed using reference TRBV9 and TRBJ2-5, is DSGVTQTPKHLITATGQRVTLRCSPRSGDLSVYWYQQSLDQGLQFLIQYYNGEERAKGNILERFSAQQFPDLHSELNLSSLELGDSALYFCASSNRTGPGETQYFGPGTRLLVL.

This clone was detected many times. In DNA form, the CDR3 reads TGTGCCAGCAGCCAGGGACAGCCCACAGATACGCAGTATTTT. As protein: CASSQGQPTDTQYF. The chain links TRBV14 to TRBJ2-3; 7 bases fit TRBD1. Germline CDR1 reads SGHDN; CDR2 reads FVKESK. This CDR3 contains 14 residues. V lost 3 bases and J lost 2; bases outside the gene matches: 2.

This clone showed up many times. This chain uses TRBV4-1 with TRBJ1-5; D is uncertain. The V end lost 0 bases, the J end lost 0 bases, and 9 bases lay between the germline ends. Germline V lookup: CDR1 MGHRA, CDR2 YSYEKL. The CDR3 loop spans 16 amino acids. The CDR3 DNA sequence: TGCGCCAGCAGCCAAGAGGGAGGCAATAGCAATCAGCCCCAGCATTTT. Translating gives CASSQEGGNSNQPQHF.

This clone showed up many times. The chain uses TRBV4-1 and TRBJ2-7, with TRBD1 matching 9 bases. Trimming cost V 4 bases and J 7 bases; bases outside gene matches: 5. Germline CDR1 MGHRA, CDR2 YSYEKL. CDR3 length: 13 amino acids. The CDR3 reads CASSRRTGDEQYV. Written as DNA, the CDR3 is TGCGCCAGCAGCCGCCGGACAGGGGATGAGCAGTACGTC.

This clone was counted ten times or more. The CDR3 nucleotides are TGTGCCAGTAGCCTTAAGACAGGGGGAGACTTGAGGGACATTCAGTACTTC. This sequence encodes CASSLKTGGDLRDIQYF. V and J are TRBV19 and TRBJ2-4; TRBD1 agrees at 9 bases. CDR1 is LNHDA, CDR2 SQIVND, per germline (reference sequence). Losses at the gene ends were 6 bases for V and 8 bases for J; bases not matched to a gene: 17. The CDR3 has 17 residues.

This clone occurred many times. The chain links TRBV19 to TRBJ1-1; D not resolved. The V gene's germline CDR1 is LNHDA and CDR2 SQIVND (reference sequence). CDR3 size: 15 residues. Deletions cut 4 bases from V and 0 bases from J, with 12 bases between. The CDR3 loop is CASSTLTPMNTEAFF. CDR3 DNA: TGTGCCAGTAGTACTTTGACTCCTATGAACACTGAAGCTTTCTTT.

This clone has a count of ten or more. This chain joins TRBV5-4 and TRBJ2-6, with a weak D call TRBD1 (5 bases). This CDR3 has 16 amino acids. Trimming shortened V by 0 bases and J by 0 bases, and 7 bases separated the two germline ends. The germline gives CDR1 SGHNT, CDR2 YYREEE (reference sequence). The CDR3 here is CASSLGQHSGANVLTF. The CDR3, as DNA: TGTGCCAGCAGCTTGGGACAGCACTCTGGGGCCAACGTCCTGACTTTC.

This clone came up many times. CDR3 protein: CASSQETSGRALDEQFF. CDR3 nucleotide sequence: TGCGCCAGCAGCCAAGAGACTAGCGGGAGGGCCTTGGATGAGCAGTTCTTC. The chain has TRBV4-1 and TRBJ2-1; 14 bases agree with TRBD2. This CDR3 is 17 amino acids long. V shed 0 bases and J 8 bases; nucleotides not matched to a gene: 6. Germline CDR1 is MGHRA and CDR2 is YSYEKL.

This clone was observed at least ten times. V usage is TRBV11-2 and J usage is TRBJ1-4; D is undetermined. Germline V CDR1 and CDR2: SGHAT, FQNNGV. Trimming removed 5 bases at V and 3 bases at J, with 10 bases between. CDR3 length: 14 residues. The CDR3 sequence: CASSTRASNEKLFF. The CDR3 coding sequence is TGTGCCAGCAGCACGCGGGCTTCTAATGAAAAACTGTTTTTT.

The table lists this clone with many counts. The chain carries TRBV28 and TRBJ1-2; possible D gene TRBD1, 5 bases. The CDR3 has 15 amino acids. V lost 10 bases, J lost 4 bases, and 22 bases lay in between. Germline V gives CDR1 MDHEN, CDR2 SYDVKM. Here the CDR3 reads CATMGGGASPYGYTF. The CDR3 DNA follows: TGTGCCACTATGGGAGGCGGGGCCTCACCCTATGGCTACACCTTC.

This clone was found many times. The chain couples TRBV7-9 to TRBJ2-1; a weak D match, TRBD2 (5 bases). CDR3 length: 16 amino acids. In germline, CDR1 is SEHNR, CDR2 FQNEAQ (reference sequence). The V end was cut by 7 bases, the J end by 0 bases, with 16 bases between. The CDR3 coding sequence is TGTGCCAGCACCCCTATCCAGCGGAGCTCCTACAATGAGCAGTTCTTC. The encoded protein is CASTPIQRSSYNEQFF.

This clone was observed many times. The V and J genes are TRBV2 and TRBJ2-1, with D possibly matching TRBD1 (6 bases). Between the trimmed V and J ends, which lost 7 bases and 6 bases, there was a span of 10 bases. Germline loops: CDR1 SNHLY, CDR2 FYNNEI. The CDR3 totals 12 residues. The CDR3 protein is CASKGGGNEQFF. The CDR3 region has the DNA TGTGCCAGCAAAGGGGGTGGCAATGAGCAGTTCTTC.

This clone occurred many times. CDR3 residues: CASRGSSGNTIYF. CDR3 in DNA: TGTGCCAGCAGAGGGAGCTCTGGAAACACCATATATTTT. V gene TRBV27 combines with J gene TRBJ1-3; D remains unclear. Germline lookup yields CDR1 MNHEY and CDR2 SMNVEV (reference sequence). CDR3 length equals 13 residues. V gave up 6 bases and J gave up 0 bases, with 6 bases separating them.

The rearrangement uses TRBV11-3 and TRBJ1-2; D gene unclear. CDR3 length: 13 amino acids. Germline V CDR1 and CDR2: SGHNT, YENEEA. Trimming removed 2 bases at V and 0 bases at J, with 4 bases between. The CDR3 is CASSLRANYGYTF. The CDR3 DNA sequence: TGTGCCAGCAGCTTACGGGCTAACTATGGCTACACCTTC.

In this sample, this clone turned up many times. This chain uses TRBV6-5 with TRBJ1-1; D gene unclear. Germline V gives CDR1 MNHEY, CDR2 SVGAGI. CDR3 length: 13 amino acids. Trimming cost V 6 bases and J 1 base, with 9 bases left between them. In DNA form, the CDR3 reads TGTGCCAGCAGCATGAACAGGAACACTGAAGCTTTCTTT. Protein: CASSMNRNTEAFF.

This clone was counted at least ten times. The V and J genes are TRBV5-7 and TRBJ1-5, with a possible D match to TRBD1 (6 bases). TRBV5-7 is sorted into the ORF group, with uncertain function. V lost 4 bases to trimming and J lost 4 bases, with 9 bases between them. This CDR3 is built from 13 residues. CDR3 residues: CASSTGKNQPQHF. The CDR3 nucleotides read TGTGCCAGCAGCACAGGGAAGAATCAGCCCCAGCATTTT.

This clone was counted at least ten times. V is TRBV5-1 and J is TRBJ2-1; 13 bases agree with TRBD2. The CDR3 totals 15 residues. Trimming cost V 0 bases and J 9 bases; bases outside gene matches: 3. CDR1 and CDR2 (germline): SGHRS, YFSETQ. The chain's CDR3 is CASSLDTSGRGEQFF. CDR3 nucleotide sequence: TGCGCCAGCAGCTTGGATACTAGCGGGAGGGGTGAGCAGTTCTTC.

This clone appeared a few times. This chain links TRBV14 with TRBJ2-3; 12 nucleotides line up with TRBD2. Unmatched junction bases numbered 9, after V lost 4 bases and J lost 7 bases. Germline V lookup: CDR1 SGHDN, CDR2 FVKESK. The CDR3 runs 16 residues. CDR3 sequence (DNA): TGTGCCAGCAGCCCCGGGACTAGCGGGTTTTGGAATACGCAGTATTTT. Its protein product is CASSPGTSGFWNTQYF.

This sequence joins TRBV29-1 and TRBJ2-7; no clear D gene. Germline loops: CDR1 SQVTM, CDR2 ANQGSEA. The CDR3 is 11 amino acids. The V gene lost 2 bases and the J gene lost 3 bases, with 5 bases spanning the gap. The CDR3 nucleotides are TGCAGCGTTGAAAACGGCTACGAGCAGTACTTC. It specifies CSVENGYEQYF.

This clone occurred many times. The chain has TRBV19 and TRBJ1-2, with 7 nucleotides matching TRBD1. J gave up 8 bases and V 3 bases, and 12 bases lay outside the gene matches. The germline V gene encodes CDR1 LNHDA and CDR2 SQIVND (reference sequence). The CDR3 spans 15 residues. CDR3 DNA sequence: TGTGCCAGTAGTATGAGGGACAGTACTTTCAGCGGCTACACCTTC. Its translation is CASSMRDSTFSGYTF. Combining the CDR3 with reference TRBV19 and TRBJ1-2 gives the whole variable domain DGGITQSPKYLFRKEGQNVTLSCEQNLNHDAMYWYRQDPGQGLRLIYYSQIVNDFQKGDIAEGYSVSREKKESFPLTVTSAQKNPTAFYLCASSMRDSTFSGYTFGSGTRLTVV.

This clone was found many times. V is TRBV5-6 and J is TRBJ2-7; 10 bases match TRBD2. The CDR3 runs 14 residues. Germline values: CDR1 SGHDT, CDR2 YYEEEE. Trimming at V came to 2 bases and at J to 4 bases, leaving 3 bases not matched to a gene. The CDR3 is CASSLAGGRYEQYV. In DNA, the CDR3 is TGTGCCAGCAGCTTAGCGGGAGGGCGGTACGAGCAGTACGTC.

This clone was seen ten or more times. The chain is built from TRBV7-2 and TRBJ2-1; the match to TRBD2 covers 10 bases. There are 17 residues in the CDR3. The ends lost 1 base at V and 4 bases at J; junction bases unmatched: 7. CDR1 and CDR2 from the germline V gene are SGHTA and FQGNSA. The CDR3 loop is CASSLVGRTSGYNEQFF. The CDR3 DNA is TGTGCCAGCAGCTTAGTAGGCAGGACTAGCGGATACAATGAGCAGTTCTTC.